These 23 T cell receptor beta chains originate from one sample sequenced in a study of T-cell reconstitution after alpha-beta-depleted transplantation in children. Unique molecular identifiers were built into the TCRbeta library. TCRdb called the PCR reads again in MiXCR, with one record for every CDR3 protein. The sample holds about 580,000 distinct CDR3 sequences, 20% to 25% seen once. The sequences come from PBMCs, mostly from graft donor cells, collected 360 days after TCRalphabeta/CD19-depleted stem cell transplant. The receptor set was obtained from a boy in the first two years of life who had a stem cell transplant for acute myeloid leukemia, so the T cells may come from the graft donor.

The chain links TRBV4-2 to TRBJ2-1; D is unresolved. CDR3 size: 19 residues. V lost 1 base, J lost 0 bases, and 19 bases lay in between. CDR1 and CDR2 from the germline V gene are LGHNA and YNFKEQ. CDR3 sequence: CASSQGQLVTLYSYNEQFF. The DNA for the CDR3 is TGTGCCAGCAGCCAAGGACAACTGGTTACCCTATACTCCTACAATGAGCAGTTCTTC.

This clonotype was counted a few times. This chain joins TRBV4-3 and TRBJ2-6; TRBD1 matches at 8 bases. CDR3 length: 17 residues. Unmatched junction bases numbered 5, after V lost 3 bases and J lost 1 base. Germline CDR1 LGHNA, CDR2 YSLEER. The CDR3 nucleotides read TGCGCCAGCAGCCACAGGGGGCCTTCGTCTGGGGCCAACGTCCTGACTTTC. This codes for CASSHRGPSSGANVLTF.

The chain employs TRBV20-1 and TRBJ1-1, with 7 bases matching TRBD1. J gave up 7 bases and V 6 bases, and 11 bases lay outside the gene matches. This CDR3 spans 13 amino acids. The V gene's germline CDR1 is DFQATT and CDR2 SNEGSKA (reference sequence). This CDR3 reads CSAHDRVGFEAFF. CDR3 nucleotides: TGCAGTGCCCATGACAGGGTGGGGTTTGAAGCTTTCTTT.

The chain's CDR3 is CASSLRDSLNTEAFF. CDR3 bases: TGTGCCAGCAGCCTCCGGGACAGCCTAAACACTGAAGCTTTCTTT. The genes are TRBV7-8 and TRBJ1-1; TRBD1 agrees at 7 bases. CDR3 length: 15 residues. J lost 2 bases, V lost 5 bases, and 8 bases had no gene match. From germline, CDR1 is SGHVS and CDR2 FQNEAQ.

The chain links TRBV6-5 to TRBJ1-1; D is perhaps TRBD1 (5 bases). Trimming removed 2 bases at V and 7 bases at J, with 8 bases between. Germline V lookup: CDR1 MNHEY, CDR2 SVGAGI. This CDR3 comprises 12 residues. The CDR3 here is CASSYPGVEAFF. CDR3 nucleotides: TGTGCCAGCAGTTACCCGGGGGTTGAAGCTTTCTTT.

This clonotype occurred a few times. The chain links TRBV20-1 to TRBJ1-2; no definite D call. The CDR3 loop spans 12 amino acids. CDR1 is DFQATT, CDR2 SNEGSKA, per germline (reference sequence). V lost 3 bases and J 6 bases, leaving 11 bases between the germline ends. CDR3 sequence (DNA): TGCAGTGCTAGCCCCTTTTTCCATGGCTACACCTTC. Translation: CSASPFFHGYTF.

This chain uses TRBV7-2 with TRBJ1-3; D is ambiguous. CDR3 length: 13 residues. Germline CDR1 is SGHTA and CDR2 is FQGNSA. Trimming took 3 bases from V and 6 from J, leaving 9 bases between them. The CDR3 here is CASSFPAANTIYF. The CDR3 bases are TGTGCCAGCAGCTTCCCGGCGGCAAACACCATATATTTT. The full variable domain, in which reference TRBV7-2 and TRBJ1-3 provide the parts outside the CDR3, is GAGVSQSPSNKVTEKGKDVELRCDPISGHTALYWYRQSLGQGLEFLIYFQGNSAPDKSGLPSDRFSAERTGGSVSTLTIQRTQQEDSAVYLCASSFPAANTIYFGEGSWLTVV.

The V call is TRBV20-1, the J call TRBJ2-5, with no clear D. The CDR3 covers 15 residues. Between the trimmed V and J ends, which lost 3 bases and 2 bases, there was a span of 16 bases. Germline CDR1 reads DFQATT; CDR2 reads SNEGSKA (reference sequence). CDR3 nucleotides: TGCAGTGCTAGTAGCCCTAGGGCAGCTCAAGAGACCCAGTACTTC. It codes for CSASSPRAAQETQYF.

This clonotype was seen many times. The chain uses TRBV20-1 and TRBJ1-1, with D unresolved. The germline gives CDR1 DFQATT, CDR2 SNEGSKA (reference sequence). The CDR3 runs 12 residues. CDR3 sequence: CTPMGGNTEAFF. Written as DNA, the CDR3 is TGCACCCCGATGGGTGGGAACACTGAAGCTTTCTTT.

There are a few counts of this clonotype. The chain uses TRBV29-1 and TRBJ2-1; TRBD2 matches 9 bases. CDR1 is SQVTM, CDR2 ANQGSEA, per germline. V was clipped by 5 bases and J by 4 bases; unmatched bases: 9. The CDR3 runs 15 residues. The CDR3 nucleotides read TGCAGCGTTCGAGCAGCGGGGGGCCGATACAATGAGCAGTTCTTC. This encodes CSVRAAGGRYNEQFF.

This clonotype was recorded at least ten times. This chain links TRBV29-1 with TRBJ1-1; D not resolved. V lost 8 bases and J 6 bases, leaving 16 bases between the germline ends. This CDR3 comprises 12 residues. Germline V gives CDR1 SQVTM, CDR2 ANQGSEA. The CDR3 sequence is CSPGPLAAEAFF. CDR3 coding DNA: TGCAGCCCCGGCCCACTAGCGGCTGAAGCTTTCTTT.

The chain combines TRBV7-6 with TRBJ2-2, with D maybe TRBD2 (7 bases). Trimming took off 2 bases at V and 3 bases at J, with 13 bases between the two ends. Germline V gene sequence: CDR1 SGHVS, CDR2 FNYEAQ. The CDR3 loop spans 16 amino acids. The CDR3: CASSLWGGPDTGELFF. The CDR3 DNA reads TGTGCCAGCAGCTTATGGGGGGGCCCGGACACCGGGGAGCTGTTTTTT.

This clonotype was recorded many times. This chain links TRBV20-1 with TRBJ2-5, with D perhaps given as TRBD1 or TRBD2 (5 bases each). Between the trimmed V and J ends, which lost 4 bases and 4 bases, there was a span of 19 bases. The CDR3 has 15 amino acids. CDR1 and CDR2 from the germline V gene are DFQATT and SNEGSKA (reference sequence). The CDR3 DNA reads TGCAGTGCTACCTCCTCGGCAGGGACGAGAGAGACCCAGTACTTC. Translation gives CSATSSAGTRETQYF.

The genes are TRBV20-1 and TRBJ1-2, with a weak D call TRBD1 (5 bases). Germline CDR1 DFQATT, CDR2 SNEGSKA (reference sequence). The CDR3 runs 13 residues. V was pared by 3 bases and J by 5 bases, with 13 bases between. This chain's CDR3 is CSASPGDLYGYTF. In DNA form, the CDR3 reads TGCAGTGCTAGTCCTGGGGACCTTTATGGCTACACCTTC.

This clonotype was recorded a few times. J is TRBJ1-1 and V is TRBV12-3 or TRBV12-4; D uncertain. Between the trimmed V and J ends, which lost 6 bases and 3 bases, there was a span of 11 bases. The CDR3 extends over 13 amino acids. CDR3 residues: CASSPASYTEAFF. CDR3 nucleotide sequence: TGTGCCAGCAGCCCCGCCTCTTACACTGAAGCTTTCTTT.

Regarding this clonotype: A much larger clone lies one base from this, so it may be a read error. The chain is built from TRBV7-9 and TRBJ1-1; no clear D gene. Deletions cut 3 bases from V and 5 bases from J, with 7 bases between. Looked up from germline, CDR1 is SEHNR and CDR2 is FQNEAQ (reference sequence). The CDR3 has 12 residues. This CDR3 reads CASSFVGTEAFF. CDR3 nucleotides: TGTGCCAGCAGCTTCGTGGGGACTGAAGCTTTCTTT. The variable domain in full, completed from reference TRBV7-9 and TRBJ1-1, reads DTGVSQNPRHKITKRGQNVTFRCDPISEHNRLYWYRQTLGQGPEFLTYFQNEAQLEKSRLLSDRFSAERPKGSFSTLEIQRTEQGDSAMYLCASSFVGTEAFFGQGTRLTVV.

This chain joins TRBV21-1 and TRBJ2-7; TRBD1 is taken as the D call from the table, unchecked against the DNA. TRBV21-1 is a documented pseudogene. CDR3 length equals 17 residues. The CDR3 DNA follows: TGTGCCAGCAGCAAAAGGGTTCCGGGACAGCCCAACTACGAGCAGTACTTC. It encodes CASSKRVPGQPNYEQYF.

This clonotype showed up many times. V usage is TRBV20-1 and J usage is TRBJ2-3; D uncertain. CDR1 and CDR2 (germline): DFQATT, SNEGSKA (reference sequence). This CDR3 is built from 14 residues. V lost 5 bases and J lost 2, with 14 bases in between. CDR3: CSASVPVATDTQYF. The CDR3 DNA reads TGCAGTGCTTCCGTTCCAGTAGCCACAGATACGCAGTATTTT.

The chain uses TRBV12-3 or TRBV12-4 and TRBJ1-2; D call uncertain. The CDR3 spans 14 residues. Trimming took off 4 bases at V and 2 bases at J, with 11 bases between the two ends. In nucleotides, the CDR3 is TGTGCCAGCAGTTCCCGGAAACTAAACTATGGCTACACCTTC. It specifies CASSSRKLNYGYTF.

The chain employs TRBV20-1 and TRBJ2-5, with D possibly being TRBD1 (6 bases). Germline CDR1 DFQATT, CDR2 SNEGSKA (reference sequence). The CDR3 length is 13 residues. Deletions cut 4 bases from V and 3 bases from J, with 12 bases between. CDR3 sequence reads: CSAIQGREETQYF. The CDR3 DNA is TGCAGTGCTATACAGGGCCGGGAAGAGACCCAGTACTTC.

The sample holds a few counts of this clonotype. The chain combines TRBV6-2 or TRBV6-3 with TRBJ2-1; D unclear. The CDR3 loop spans 15 amino acids. CDR1 MNHEY and CDR2 SVGEGT come from the germline V gene. V was shortened by 1 base and J by 2 bases, with 9 bases between the two germline ends. Written as DNA, the CDR3 is TGTGCCAGCAGTTACTTGGCGGTCGCCTACAATGAGCAGTTCTTC. Translating gives CASSYLAVAYNEQFF.

This clonotype appeared many times. The rearrangement links TRBV12-3 or TRBV12-4 to TRBJ2-1; D is possibly TRBD2 (6 bases). CDR3 length equals 13 residues. V lost 4 bases to trimming and J lost 10 bases, with 14 bases between them. The CDR3 DNA sequence: TGTGCCAGCAGTTCCGACACGGCGGGGGAGCAGTTCTTC. Its protein product is CASSSDTAGEQFF.

This chain links TRBV28 with TRBJ1-2, with no clear D. The CDR3 runs 14 residues. The V gene lost 2 bases and the J gene lost 4 bases, with 11 bases spanning the gap. Germline V gene lookup returns CDR1 MDHEN and CDR2 SYDVKM. The CDR3 protein is CASSLGWQTYGYTF. The CDR3 bases are TGTGCCAGCAGTTTAGGATGGCAGACCTATGGCTACACCTTC.